The clone carrying this TCR beta chain is medium-sized by share. This sample was included in a study of CD8+ T cells in alopecia areata. The germline CDR1 and CDR2 sequences are SGHVS and FQNEAQ. This CDR3 comprises 18 residues. V lost 5 bases to trimming and J lost 3 bases, with 23 bases between them. It was cDNA, reverse transcribed from extracted RNA, that served as the sequencing template. Sequencing used immunoSEQ multiplex PCR; TCRdb keeps in-frame clones, though not all of them. The sample shows under 75,000 clones, about half of them seen only once. The starting material was CD8+ T cells sorted from blood, obtained at week 0. This TCR was sampled from a human donor with alopecia areata. The chain recombines TRBV7-8 with TRBJ2-1, with D tentatively TRBD1 (5 bases). CDR3 sequence: CASSPLFDRYHYYNEQFF. CDR3 nucleotide sequence: TGTGCCAGCAGCCCTCTCTTCGACAGATACCATTACTACAATGAGCAGTTCTTC.